This TCR beta chain derives from a study of cytomegalovirus exposure and HLA in healthy donors. In the study overall: Earlier, almost 120 million unique TCR beta sequences were recovered from 200 million or so T cells by an analysis.

Study-wide points: Researchers reported that three CMV-associated chains were confirmed in vitro as CMV antigen-specific.

The germline V gene encodes CDR1 SNHLY and CDR2 FYNNEI. There are 13 residues in the CDR3. The V gene lost 6 bases and the J gene lost 3 bases, with 12 bases spanning the gap. In regard to this clone: Its specificity is unknown.

In the PCR, 60 Vbeta and 13 Jbeta primers were used. In the original analysis: In a later analysis, some 11 million of approximately 80 million unique beta chains occurred in at least two donors. The protocol was immunoSEQ multiplex PCR, while the TCRdb copy is restricted to in-frame clones and leaves out a portion. The V and J calls and clone size were taken over from that table, and D and trimming were inferred from the DNA. This table has a few hundred thousand clones, roughly 89% appearing once. The sequencing input was PBMCs. The chain is built from TRBV2 and TRBJ2-7; weak D call: TRBD1 (7 bases). This clonotype was obtained from a woman aged 18-30 years in good health and CMV-seronegative. CDR3 sequence (DNA): TGTGCCAGCAGCGGGGGACAGAGCTACGAGCAGTACTTC. Protein sequence: CASSGGQSYEQYF.